This TCR beta chain emerged from a study of blood T cell repertoires in COVID-19. Study summary: T cells, B-cell-depleted T cells, or PBMCs supplied cDNA or gDNA.

The trim removed 5 bases at V and 6 bases at J, leaving 9 bases unmatched. CDR3 length: 15 amino acids. Germline CDR1 SGHTA, CDR2 FQGNSA. Using immunoSEQ multiplex PCR, the repertoire was profiled, and TCRdb retains in-frame clones only, with some absent. There are 250,000 to 300,000 clones in the sample; approximately 80% occur only once, and 2.5% to 3.5% lies in the top ten. V gene TRBV7-2 combines with J gene TRBJ1-5, with TRBD1 identical over 8 bases. Sequenced input: peripheral blood. The clonotype was recovered from a woman aged 55-70 years with active or convalescent COVID-19. The CDR3 region is CASSGGTGAIQPQHF. CDR3 sequence (DNA): TGTGCCAGCAGCGGAGGGACAGGCGCAATTCAGCCCCAGCATTTT.